Listed below are T cell receptor beta chains from one sample, sequenced in a study of metastatic and nonmetastatic thyroid tumors. TCRdb ran MiXCR on the PCR reads. The sample carries around 2,800 clones, about 25% recorded once. Sequencing was done on a sample of tumor tissue. Receptors originate from a female donor with papillary thyroid cancer or a benign thyroid nodule (not recorded which). Some clones in this sample may be carry-over from other donors' samples. Both conserved end residues are part of each CDR3. A D gene is named only where the DNA matches it firmly. Not all rows give a size; the values are once, few, many and, for expanded clones, a class.

J | D | size | V | CDR3 | DNA
TRBJ1-3 | - | medium-sized | TRBV29-1 | CSSKTGNTIYF | TGCAGCTCAAAGACGGGAAACACCATATATTTT
TRBJ2-2 | - | - | TRBV11-2 | CASSSPTTVFTGELFF | TGTGCCAGCAGCTCCCCAACGACAGTATTCACCGGGGAGCTGTTTTTT
TRBJ1-5 | - | - | TRBV7-8 | CASSLLAEIGNQPQHF | TGTGCCAGCAGCCTCCTGGCGGAGATAGGGAATCAGCCCCAGCATTTT
TRBJ2-1 | TRBD2 | few | TRBV28 | CASSPSSGRYNEQFF | TGTGCCAGCAGTCCATCTAGCGGGAGGTACAATGAGCAGTTCTTC
TRBJ2-2 | - | few | TRBV13 | CASSLVKGSGELFF | TGTGCCAGCAGCTTAGTCAAGGGTTCCGGGGAGCTGTTTTTT
TRBJ2-1 | TRBD2 | large | TRBV27 | CASRVAGGQGEQFF | TGTGCCAGCAGAGTAGCGGGAGGGCAGGGTGAGCAGTTCTTC
TRBJ2-3 | - | medium-sized | TRBV5-1 | CASRAEQRTDTQYF | TGCGCCAGCAGGGCGGAACAGCGCACAGATACGCAGTATTTT
TRBJ1-2 | - | few | TRBV27 | CASKGRVLHGYTF | TGTGCCAGCAAGGGGAGGGTTCTACATGGCTACACCTTC
TRBJ2-7 | - | large | TRBV12-3/TRBV12-4 | CASSLWTSYEQYF | TGTGCCAGCAGTTTATGGACCTCCTACGAGCAGTACTTC
TRBJ1-5 | - | - | TRBV6-1 | CASVGGADSQPQHF | TGTGCCAGTGTGGGGGGCGCGGATAGTCAGCCCCAGCATTTT
TRBJ1-2 | - | few | TRBV4-2 | CASSHRDNTYTF | TGTGCCAGCAGCCACCGGGACAACACCTACACCTTC
TRBJ2-5 | TRBD2 | - | TRBV11-2 | CASSWGKRGKRGETQYF | TGTGCCAGCAGCTGGGGGAAGCGGGGTAAAAGAGGGGAGACCCAGTACTTC
TRBJ2-4 | TRBD1 | medium-sized | TRBV10-3 | CAISESPGTGEQYF | TGTGCCATCAGTGAGTCGCCCGGGACAGGTGAGCAGTACTTC
TRBJ1-2 | - | medium-sized | TRBV20-1 | CSASYGDSGYTF | TGCAGTGCTAGTTACGGCGACAGTGGCTACACCTTC
TRBJ2-7 | - | medium-sized | TRBV9 | CASSSGTLPYEQYF | TGTGCCAGCAGCTCAGGGACGCTTCCCTACGAGCAGTACTTC
TRBJ2-1 | TRBD2 | medium-sized | TRBV6-2/TRBV6-3 | CASTRGASGRPSSYNEQFF | TGTGCCAGCACCCGGGGGGCTAGCGGGAGGCCGAGCTCCTACAATGAGCAGTTCTTC
TRBJ2-7 | TRBD2 | - | TRBV7-8 | CASSLEVGLAAYEQYF | TGTGCCAGCAGCTTAGAAGTGGGGCTAGCGGCTTACGAGCAGTACTTC
TRBJ1-1 | TRBD1 | - | TRBV7-6 | CASSPRDSRSSEAFF | TGTGCCAGCAGCCCTCGGGACAGCCGTTCGTCTGAAGCTTTCTTT
TRBJ1-2 | - | - | TRBV13 | CASSTRQDPGGYTF | TGTGCCAGCAGCACCCGACAGGACCCGGGCGGCTACACCTTC
TRBJ2-7 | TRBD2 | few | TRBV7-2 | CASRPSGGSYEQYF | TGTGCCAGCAGACCTAGCGGGGGGTCCTACGAGCAGTACTTC
TRBJ1-5 | - | - | TRBV3-1 | CASSQDLNQPQHF | TGTGCCAGCAGCCAAGACCTCAATCAGCCCCAGCATTTT
TRBJ1-2 | TRBD1 | - | TRBV18 | CASSPDRTGGYGYTF | TGTGCCAGCTCACCCGATCGGACAGGAGGTTATGGCTACACCTTC
TRBJ2-7 | TRBD2 | - | TRBV20-1 | CSARASGLAGGSYEQYF | TGCAGTGCTAGAGCCTCCGGACTAGCGGGAGGCTCCTACGAGCAGTACTTC
TRBJ2-5 | - | - | TRBV9 | CAREDKETQYF | TGTGCACGCGAGGATAAGGAGACACAGTACTTC
TRBJ2-1 | - | few | TRBV19 | CASSPTVHYEQFF | TGTGCCAGTAGTCCCACTGTACACTATGAGCAGTTCTTC
TRBJ2-4 | - | medium-sized | TRBV28 | CASRGDTQNIQYF | TGTGCCAGCAGAGGGGACACTCAAAACATTCAGTACTTC
TRBJ1-6 | - | large | TRBV10-2 | CASRNAQGGDSPLHF | TGCGCCAGCAGGAATGCCCAGGGAGGGGATTCACCCCTCCACTTT
TRBJ1-3 | TRBD1 | few | TRBV11-2 | CASSVRQGGRNTIYF | TGTGCCAGCAGCGTAAGACAGGGAGGAAGAAACACCATATATTTT
TRBJ1-2 | TRBD1 | - | TRBV19 | CASRRTTGDPYGYTF | TGTGCCAGTAGACGAACCACAGGGGACCCCTATGGCTACACCTTC
TRBJ2-1 | TRBD2 | few | TRBV6-2/TRBV6-3 | CASISGLAGYNEQFF | TGTGCCAGCATCTCCGGACTAGCGGGCTACAATGAGCAGTTCTTC
TRBJ1-1 | - | few | TRBV6-1 | CASGLANTEAFF | TGTGCCAGCGGGTTGGCAAACACTGAAGCTTTCTTT
TRBJ2-2 | TRBD2 | once | TRBV25-1 | CASSPDPPARLAGGNTGELFF | TGTGCCAGCAGTCCCGACCCACCAGCGCGACTAGCGGGAGGGAACACCGGGGAGCTGTTTTTT
TRBJ1-2 | - | few | TRBV6-5 | CASSYGDIYGYTF | TGTGCCAGCAGTTACGGGGACATTTATGGCTACACCTTC
TRBJ2-7 | TRBD1 | few | TRBV14 | CASGTVGYEQYF | TGTGCCAGCGGGACAGTTGGCTACGAGCAGTACTTC
TRBJ1-5 | - | - | TRBV19 | CASSSRGRNQPQHF | TGTGCCAGTAGTTCCAGGGGCCGCAATCAGCCCCAGCATTTT
TRBJ2-7 | TRBD2 | - | TRBV2 | CASSVLPGGLNEQYF | TGTGCCAGCAGTGTGTTGCCGGGAGGCTTGAACGAGCAGTACTTC
TRBJ1-1 | TRBD1 | - | TRBV6-1 | CASSGEIETGRTEAFF | TGTGCCAGCAGTGGGGAGATTGAGACAGGGAGAACTGAAGCTTTCTTT
TRBJ1-5 | TRBD1 | medium-sized | TRBV7-8 | CASSQKTGGKSAGNQPQHF | TGTGCCAGCAGTCAAAAAACAGGGGGCAAGTCGGCGGGCAATCAGCCCCAGCATTTT
TRBJ2-6 | - | - | TRBV27 | CASSVGDSGANVLTF | TGTGCCAGCAGTGTCGGAGACTCTGGGGCCAACGTCCTGACTTTC
TRBJ1-1 | TRBD1 | medium-sized | TRBV11-2 | CASSPDRGRNTEAFF | TGTGCCAGCAGCCCCGACAGGGGCCGGAACACTGAAGCTTTCTTT